This TCR beta chain was identified during a study of cytomegalovirus exposure and HLA in healthy donors. General study findings and limits: An analysis was carried out at a later point. It showed that HLA-associated TCR beta chains were more clonally expanded than equally common non-associated chains. Reportedly, fewer N-insertions than the roughly 700-donor mean appeared in an Asian-associated ancestry cluster in a later analysis. Analyzed later, most CMV-associated TCR beta chains appeared HLA-restricted.

The PCR employed 60 Vbeta primers together with 13 Jbeta primers. Authors' data handling: Later, an analysis found tens of millions of unique TCR beta chains, and about 9.9 million of these were shared. Measured with immunoSEQ multiplex PCR; TCRdb has only the in-frame clones, and not every one. Clone size and V and J calls were adopted from that table, with D and trimming inferred from the DNA. The repertoire holds 180,000 or so clones, with 65% to 80% as singletons. Germline-derived CDR1 and CDR2 are MNHEY and SMNVEV (reference sequence). This CDR3 has 14 residues. The V gene lost 5 bases and the J gene lost 6 bases, with 14 bases spanning the gap. A remark on this clone: Antigen unknown.

This clonotype originated in a woman between 25 and 40 years old in good health and CMV-seropositive. The genes are TRBV27 and TRBJ1-5, with D perhaps TRBD1 (6 bases). The sequenced material came from PBMCs. CDR3 residues: CASSMDQGFQPQHF. The CDR3 DNA reads as TGTGCCAGCAGTATGGATCAGGGGTTTCAGCCCCAGCATTTT.